Included here is one T cell receptor (beta chain) sequence, with context. The data are from a study of PD-1 blockade in classical Hodgkin lymphoma. Every patient was affected by relapse after autologous stem cell transplantation, while exposure to brentuximab vedotin was not uniform. This table comes from immunoSEQ multiplex PCR, and its TCRdb copy is limited to in-frame clones, with some not included. The data contain about 94,000 clones, roughly 89% of them seen just once; the ten biggest clones take up about 10%. The sample here was peripheral blood mononuclear cells (PBMCs), taken before the second cycle of nivolumab. This clonotype was sampled from a human donor with classical Hodgkin lymphoma.

As DNA, the CDR3 is TGTGCCAGCAGTACCGACAGAGGGGTCCTGTATACTGAAGCTTTCTTT. This gives the protein CASSTDRGVLYTEAFF. The chain has TRBV6-6 and TRBJ1-1, with a possible D match to TRBD1 (5 bases). The V gene's germline CDR1 is MNHNY and CDR2 SVGAGI (reference sequence). This CDR3 is 16 amino acids long. V was shortened by 5 bases and J by 5 bases, with 21 bases between the two germline ends.